Shown below are 22 T cell receptor beta chains from a single sample sequenced in a study of blood T cell repertoires in COVID-19. Sequencing was performed with immunoSEQ multiplex PCR; in TCRdb, only in-frame clones are kept and a portion is missing. The sample has roughly 230,000 clones; around nine tenths are singletons. What was sequenced was PBMCs or T cells enriched from blood (not recorded which). The receptors originated from a man in his thirties or forties in a cohort exposed to, infected with or recovered from COVID-19 (not recorded which).

J is TRBJ1-5 and V is TRBV19, with 8 bases aligning to TRBD1. CDR3 length equals 16 residues. From germline, CDR1 is LNHDA and CDR2 SQIVND (reference sequence). V gave up 6 bases and J gave up 2 bases; unmatched junction bases: 9. This CDR3 is CASRETGAAGNQPQHF. CDR3 sequence (DNA): TGTGCCAGTAGAGAGACAGGGGCGGCGGGCAATCAGCCCCAGCATTTT.

This clone has just one count. The chain is built from TRBV28 and TRBJ2-5; 8 positions match TRBD1. Germline V gene data show CDR1 as MDHEN and CDR2 as SYDVKM. This CDR3 is 15 amino acids long. V lost 4 bases, J lost 3 bases, and 7 bases stayed unmatched. CDR3 protein: CASSSSGTGKETQYF. The CDR3 DNA follows: TGTGCCAGCAGTTCTTCCGGGACAGGAAAAGAGACCCAGTACTTC.

This sequence joins TRBV5-6 and TRBJ2-3, with 8 nucleotides matching TRBD2. Trimming removed 2 bases from V and 6 bases from J; junction bases left unmatched: 11. The CDR3 loop spans 16 amino acids. Germline V gives CDR1 SGHDT, CDR2 YYEEEE. CDR3 amino acids: CASSLAYSGKADTQYF. The CDR3 nucleotides are TGTGCCAGCAGCTTAGCCTATAGCGGGAAGGCGGATACGCAGTATTTT.

This chain uses TRBV24-1 with TRBJ2-6; D possibly corresponds to TRBD2 (5 bases). This CDR3 spans 16 amino acids. V dropped 1 base and J dropped 0 bases, with 6 bases sitting between them. In germline, CDR1 is KGHDR, CDR2 SFDVKD. The DNA of the CDR3 is TGTGCCACCAGTGATTTTCGGGGCTCTGGGGCCAACGTCCTGACTTTC. Its translation is CATSDFRGSGANVLTF.

This clone was observed a handful of times. This chain connects TRBV19 to TRBJ1-6, with a weak D call TRBD1 (6 bases). Looked up from germline, CDR1 is LNHDA and CDR2 is SQIVND (reference sequence). V gave up 8 bases and J gave up 7 bases, with 18 bases separating them. This CDR3 has 15 amino acids. CDR3 bases: TGTGCCAGTGGGACCGACAGGTTTCGCAATTCACCCCTCCACTTT. Translation: CASGTDRFRNSPLHF.

The rearrangement joins TRBV6-5 to TRBJ1-6, with D possibly being TRBD1 (6 bases). The CDR3 covers 14 residues. The germline CDR1 and CDR2 sequences are MNHEY and SVGAGI. Trimming took off 11 bases at V and 7 bases at J, with 18 bases between the two ends. The DNA of the CDR3 is TGTGCCGGAAACAGGGAAGGGGCCAATTCACCCCTCCACTTT. This encodes CAGNREGANSPLHF.

The chain employs TRBV10-3 and TRBJ2-1, with D perhaps TRBD2 (6 bases). CDR3 size: 17 residues. V was pared by 6 bases and J by 1 base, with 19 bases between. Germline V gene data show CDR1 as ENHRY and CDR2 as SYGVKD. The CDR3, as DNA: TGTGCCATCAGCGAAGGCAGGCGCAGCGGGTCCTACAATGAGCAGTTCTTC. Its translation: CAISEGRRSGSYNEQFF.

The V and J genes are TRBV27 and TRBJ2-1, with 11 bases matching TRBD2. This CDR3 comprises 15 residues. The V gene end was trimmed by 4 bases and the J gene end by 6 bases; junction bases not matched to a gene: 5. In germline, CDR1 is MNHEY, CDR2 SMNVEV (reference sequence). The CDR3 reads CASSSASGRINEQFF. In nucleotides, the CDR3 is TGTGCCAGCAGTTCGGCTAGCGGGAGGATCAATGAGCAGTTCTTC.

V gene TRBV15 combines with J gene TRBJ1-4; D is uncertain. The germline gives CDR1 LNHNV, CDR2 YYDKDF (reference sequence). The CDR3 sequence is 18 residues long. With 0 bases removed from V and 0 bases from J, the gap between germline ends came to 14 bases. CDR3 DNA sequence: TGTGCCACCAGCAGAGATCTTAGAGCTCTCACAACTAATGAAAAACTGTTTTTT. Translating gives CATSRDLRALTTNEKLFF.

J is TRBJ1-6 and V is TRBV27; TRBD1 agrees at 8 bases. Germline assignment: CDR1 MNHEY and CDR2 SMNVEV (reference sequence). Germline trimming cut 2 bases from V and 7 bases from J; bases unmatched to any gene: 4. The CDR3 has 15 amino acids. Here the CDR3 DNA reads TGTGCCAGCAGTTTAGATAACAGGGGGAATTCACCCCTCCACTTT. Translated: CASSLDNRGNSPLHF.

The gene calls are TRBV11-3 and TRBJ2-7; D perhaps matches TRBD1 (6 bases). The CDR3 loop spans 12 amino acids. Germline CDR1 is SGHNT and CDR2 is YENEEA. V lost 3 bases and J 6 bases, leaving 9 bases between the germline ends. This CDR3 reads CASSFQGGEQYF. In DNA form, the CDR3 reads TGTGCCAGCAGCTTTCAAGGGGGCGAGCAGTACTTC.

The chain employs TRBV9 and TRBJ1-5; 7 bases match TRBD1. Germline V CDR1 and CDR2: SGDLS, YYNGEE. The CDR3 contains 15 residues. J lost 4 bases, V lost 1 base, and 5 bases had no gene match. The CDR3 sequence: CASSVSGGSNQPQHF. CDR3 DNA sequence: TGTGCCAGCAGCGTATCAGGGGGGAGTAATCAGCCCCAGCATTTT.

The chain couples TRBV19 to TRBJ2-6, with D possibly TRBD1 on 5 matching bases. The CDR3 totals 16 residues. Trimming shortened V by 6 bases and J by 1 base, and 13 bases separated the two germline ends. Germline lookup yields CDR1 LNHDA and CDR2 SQIVND (reference sequence). In DNA, the CDR3 is TGTGCCAGTAGACAGGCCGTCTCATCTGGGGCCAACGTCCTGACTTTC. It is translated as CASRQAVSSGANVLTF.

This rearrangement joins TRBV7-3 to TRBJ2-5; D gene ambiguous. V lost 1 base and J lost 5, with 8 bases in between. The CDR3 is 13 amino acids. Germline CDR1 reads SGHTA; CDR2 reads FQGTGA. CDR3 protein: CASSLIYGETQYF. DNA for the CDR3: TGTGCCAGCAGCTTAATTTACGGGGAGACCCAGTACTTC.

V usage is TRBV7-2 and J usage is TRBJ1-2, with 7 nucleotides matching TRBD1. The CDR3 extends over 15 amino acids. J was trimmed by 0 bases and V by 2 bases; bases with no gene match: 3. The germline V gene has CDR1 SGHTA and CDR2 FQGNSA. Here the CDR3 reads CASSLYRGSNYGYTF. DNA for the CDR3: TGTGCCAGCAGCTTATACAGGGGCTCTAACTATGGCTACACCTTC.

This chain uses TRBV12-3 or TRBV12-4 with TRBJ1-2; D is unclear. This CDR3 is 13 amino acids long. The V end was cut by 5 bases, the J end by 4 bases, with 11 bases between. The CDR3 reads CASSPREAYGYTF. CDR3 DNA sequence: TGTGCCAGCAGTCCTAGGGAGGCCTATGGCTACACCTTC.

This chain uses TRBV12-3 or TRBV12-4 with TRBJ2-1; TRBD2 might be the D (5 bases). CDR3 size: 12 residues. V shed 4 bases and J shed 6 bases, with 7 bases lying between them. DNA of the CDR3: TGTGCCAGCAGTTCAGGAGGCAATGAGCAGTTCTTC. It specifies CASSSGGNEQFF.

This chain joins TRBV5-1 and TRBJ2-1; possible D gene TRBD2, 6 bases. Between the trimmed V and J ends, which lost 2 bases and 15 bases, there was a span of 15 bases. CDR3 length: 12 amino acids. The germline V gene encodes CDR1 SGHRS and CDR2 YFSETQ. The CDR3: CASSFSGWGGFF. The CDR3 bases are TGCGCCAGCAGCTTCTCAGGGTGGGGAGGGTTCTTC.

This clone was seen once. The rearrangement joins TRBV15 to TRBJ2-4; 8 nucleotides match TRBD2. V gave up 0 bases and J gave up 1 base; unmatched junction bases: 8. The germline gives CDR1 LNHNV, CDR2 YYDKDF (reference sequence). The CDR3 has 18 residues. In DNA form, the CDR3 reads TGTGCCACCAGCAGAGAAACTCCCGGGAGGGGGGCCAAAAACATTCAGTACTTC. Translated: CATSRETPGRGAKNIQYF.

V and J are TRBV7-2 and TRBJ2-5; possible D gene TRBD2, 6 bases. Germline CDR1 SGHTA, CDR2 FQGNSA. This CDR3 comprises 15 residues. The V and J ends lost 1 base and 2 bases respectively, with 11 bases between them. The CDR3 region is CASSLVAGLQETQYF. The CDR3, as DNA: TGTGCCAGCAGCTTAGTTGCGGGGCTACAAGAGACCCAGTACTTC.

This clone has more than one count but fewer than ten. This chain's CDR3 is CASSLVARELSPQYF. CDR3 sequence (DNA): TGTGCCAGCAGCTTGGTGGCCAGGGAACTTAGTCCTCAGTACTTC. The chain is built from TRBV5-5 and TRBJ2-4, with D perhaps matching TRBD1 (5 bases). CDR3 length equals 15 residues. Germline V lookup: CDR1 SGHKS, CDR2 YYEKEE (reference sequence). The V end lost 0 bases, the J end lost 12 bases, and 19 bases lay between the germline ends. The full variable domain, completed using reference TRBV5-5 and TRBJ2-4, is DAGVTQSPTHLIKTRGQQVTLRCSPISGHKSVSWYQQVLGQGPQFIFQYYEKEERGRGNFPDRFSARQFPNYSSELNVNALLLGDSALYLCASSLVARELSPQYFGAGTRLSVL.

A single count supports this clone. CDR3 in DNA: TGTGCCAGTAACACACTCCGCCGGGGACAATACAATGAGCAGTTCTTC. Amino acid sequence: CASNTLRRGQYNEQFF. The chain joins TRBV19 to TRBJ2-1, with D possibly matching TRBD1 (6 bases). Germline CDR1 and CDR2: LNHDA and SQIVND (reference sequence). The CDR3 is 16 amino acids. Trimming took 7 bases from V and 4 from J, leaving 20 bases between them.